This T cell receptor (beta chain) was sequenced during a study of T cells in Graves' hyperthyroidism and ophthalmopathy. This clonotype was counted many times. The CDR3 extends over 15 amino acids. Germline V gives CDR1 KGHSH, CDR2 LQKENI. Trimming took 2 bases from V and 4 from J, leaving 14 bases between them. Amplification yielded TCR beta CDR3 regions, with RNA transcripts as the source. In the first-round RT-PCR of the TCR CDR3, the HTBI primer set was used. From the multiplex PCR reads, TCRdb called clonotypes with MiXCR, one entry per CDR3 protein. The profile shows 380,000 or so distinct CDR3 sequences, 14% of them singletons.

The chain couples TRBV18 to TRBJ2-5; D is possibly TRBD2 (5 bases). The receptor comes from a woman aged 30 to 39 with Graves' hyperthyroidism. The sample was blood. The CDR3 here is CASSPFSSGGETQYF. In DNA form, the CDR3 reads TGTGCCAGCTCACCATTTTCAAGTGGAGGAGAGACCCAGTACTTC.